This T cell receptor (beta chain) was captured in a study of control samples from healthy donors and cancer patients. Assay: immunoSEQ multiplex PCR; the TCRdb copy retains only in-frame clones and omits some. The data contain 180,000 or so clones, roughly 91% of them singletons. V lost 4 bases to trimming and J lost 3 bases, with 12 bases between them. CDR1 and CDR2 (germline): MDHEN, SYDVKM. CDR3 length: 14 amino acids. The sequence came from a woman under 40 in good health. The chain has TRBV28 and TRBJ1-1, with no clear D. Source material: blood. The CDR3: CASSYQVGDTEAFF. The DNA for the CDR3 is TGTGCCAGCAGTTACCAGGTCGGGGACACTGAAGCTTTCTTT.